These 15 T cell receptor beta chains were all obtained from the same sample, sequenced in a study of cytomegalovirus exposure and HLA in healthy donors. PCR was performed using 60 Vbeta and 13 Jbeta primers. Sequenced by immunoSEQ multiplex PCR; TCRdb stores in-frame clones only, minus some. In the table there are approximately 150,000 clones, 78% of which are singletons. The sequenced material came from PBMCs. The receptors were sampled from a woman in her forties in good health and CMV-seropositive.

In nucleotides, the CDR3 is TGTGCCAGCAGAAGACAGGGGACGATCTATGGCTACACCTTC. Translation gives CASRRQGTIYGYTF. The chain employs TRBV6-4 and TRBJ1-2; 8 nucleotides match TRBD1. The length of the CDR3 is 14 residues. J lost 4 bases, V lost 6 bases, and 7 bases had no gene match. The germline CDR1 and CDR2 sequences are MRHNA and SNTAGT.

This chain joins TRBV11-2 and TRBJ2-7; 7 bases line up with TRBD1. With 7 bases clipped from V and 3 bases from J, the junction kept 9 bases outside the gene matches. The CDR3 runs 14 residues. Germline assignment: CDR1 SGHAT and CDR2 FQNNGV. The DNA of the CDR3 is TGTGCCAGCACCCCCGACAGGGTCAACTACGAGCAGTACTTC. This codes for CASTPDRVNYEQYF.

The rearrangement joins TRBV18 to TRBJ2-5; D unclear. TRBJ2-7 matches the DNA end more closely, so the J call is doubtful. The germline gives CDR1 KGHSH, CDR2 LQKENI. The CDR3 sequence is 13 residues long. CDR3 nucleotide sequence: TGTGCCAGCTCACCAAGGGACTCCTACGAGCAGTACTTC. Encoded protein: CASSPRDSYEQYF.

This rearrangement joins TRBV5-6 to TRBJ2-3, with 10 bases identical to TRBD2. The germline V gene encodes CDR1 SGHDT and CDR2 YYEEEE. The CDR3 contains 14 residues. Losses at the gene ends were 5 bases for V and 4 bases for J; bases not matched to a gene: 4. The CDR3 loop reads CASRLAGVSDTQYF. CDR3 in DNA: TGTGCCAGCAGGCTAGCGGGAGTCTCAGATACGCAGTATTTT.

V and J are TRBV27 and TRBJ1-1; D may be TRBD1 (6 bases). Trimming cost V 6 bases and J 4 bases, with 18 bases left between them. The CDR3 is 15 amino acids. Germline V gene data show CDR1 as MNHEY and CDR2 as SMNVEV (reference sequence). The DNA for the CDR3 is TGTGCCAGCAGCTATCAGGGGCCCCGGGGCACTGAAGCTTTCTTT. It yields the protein CASSYQGPRGTEAFF.

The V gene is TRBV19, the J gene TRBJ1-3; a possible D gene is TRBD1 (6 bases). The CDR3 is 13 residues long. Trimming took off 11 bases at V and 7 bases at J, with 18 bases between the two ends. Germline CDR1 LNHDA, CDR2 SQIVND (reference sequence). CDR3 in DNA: TGTGCCGTCCAACAGGTGGGGGCGAACACCATATATTTT. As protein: CAVQQVGANTIYF.

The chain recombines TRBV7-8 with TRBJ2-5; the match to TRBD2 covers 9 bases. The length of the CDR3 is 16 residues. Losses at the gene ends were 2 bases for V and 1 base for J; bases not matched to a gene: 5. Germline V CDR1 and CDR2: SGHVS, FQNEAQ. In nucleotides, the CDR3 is TGTGCCAGCAGCTTAAATCCAGCGGGAGGCCAAGAGACCCAGTACTTC. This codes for CASSLNPAGGQETQYF.

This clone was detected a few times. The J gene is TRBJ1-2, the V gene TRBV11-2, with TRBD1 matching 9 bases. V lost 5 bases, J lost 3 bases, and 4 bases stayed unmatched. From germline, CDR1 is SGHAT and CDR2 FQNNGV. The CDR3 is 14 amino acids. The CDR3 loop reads CASSHGQGYYGYTF. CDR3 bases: TGTGCCAGCAGCCACGGACAGGGGTACTATGGCTACACCTTC.

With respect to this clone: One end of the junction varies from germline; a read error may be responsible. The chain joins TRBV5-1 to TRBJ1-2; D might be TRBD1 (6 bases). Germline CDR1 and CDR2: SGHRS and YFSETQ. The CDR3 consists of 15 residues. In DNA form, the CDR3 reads TGCGCCGGCAGCCCTAGAGGTGGGGGCGCCGGTGGCTACACCTTC. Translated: CAGSPRGGGAGGYTF. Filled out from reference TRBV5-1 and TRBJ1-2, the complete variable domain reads KAGVTQTPRYLIKTRGQQVTLSCSPISGHRSVSWYQQTPGQGLQFLFEYFSETQRNKGNFPGRFSGRQFSNSRSEMNVSTLELGDSALYLCAGSPRGGGAGGYTFGSGTRLTVV.

This CDR3 reads CASSSGGTGPNYGYTF. The CDR3 DNA is TGCGCCAGCAGCTCCGGGGGGACAGGACCTAACTATGGCTACACCTTC. The rearrangement uses TRBV5-1 and TRBJ1-2; 8 nucleotides match TRBD1. CDR3 size: 16 residues. The germline CDR1 and CDR2 sequences are SGHRS and YFSETQ. V gave up 3 bases and J gave up 0 bases; unmatched junction bases: 7.

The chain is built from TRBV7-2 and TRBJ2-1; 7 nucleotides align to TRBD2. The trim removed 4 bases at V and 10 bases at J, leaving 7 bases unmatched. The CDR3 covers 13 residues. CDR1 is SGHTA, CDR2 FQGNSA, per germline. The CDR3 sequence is CASSSNAAGEQFF. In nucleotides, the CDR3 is TGTGCCAGCAGCTCAAACGCAGCGGGGGAGCAGTTCTTC.

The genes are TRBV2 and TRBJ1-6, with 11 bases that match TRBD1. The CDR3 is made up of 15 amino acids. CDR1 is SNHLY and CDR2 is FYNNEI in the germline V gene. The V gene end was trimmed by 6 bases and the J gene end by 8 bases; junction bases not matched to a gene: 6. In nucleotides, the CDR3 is TGTGCCAGCAGGGCCCGGACAGGGGGCGATTCACCCCTCCACTTT. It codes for CASRARTGGDSPLHF.

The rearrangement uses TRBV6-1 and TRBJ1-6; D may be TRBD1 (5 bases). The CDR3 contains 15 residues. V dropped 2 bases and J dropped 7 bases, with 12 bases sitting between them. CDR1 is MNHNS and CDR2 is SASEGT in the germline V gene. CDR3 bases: TGTGCCAGCAGTGAAAGACAGCTAAACAATTCACCCCTCCACTTT. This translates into CASSERQLNNSPLHF.

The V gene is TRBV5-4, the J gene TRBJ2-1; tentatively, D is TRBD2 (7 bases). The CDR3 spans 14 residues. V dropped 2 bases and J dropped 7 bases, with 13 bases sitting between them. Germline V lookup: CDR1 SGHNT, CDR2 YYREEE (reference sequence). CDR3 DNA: TGTGCCAGCAGCTTCCGGCGGGGGCTTAATGAGCAGTTCTTC. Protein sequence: CASSFRRGLNEQFF.

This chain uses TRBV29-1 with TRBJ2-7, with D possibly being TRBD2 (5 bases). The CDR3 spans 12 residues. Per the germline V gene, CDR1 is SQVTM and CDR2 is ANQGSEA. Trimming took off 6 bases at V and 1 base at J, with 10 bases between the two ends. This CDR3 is CSVSLVSYEQYF. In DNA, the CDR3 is TGCAGCGTATCACTAGTGTCCTACGAGCAGTACTTC.